One sample yielded the 20 T cell receptor beta chains listed below, sequenced in a study of PD-L1 blockade in urothelial cancer. Time point reported: pretreatment peripheral blood. Generated by immunoSEQ multiplex PCR, the TCRdb table keeps only in-frame clones and is missing some. There are fewer than 75,000 clones in the sample; roughly 88% occur only once, and more than 3.5% lies in the top ten. Sequencing was performed on PBMCs, taken around atezolizumab (anti-PD-L1) treatment. The receptors here all came from a man aged 70 or older with urothelial cancer.

This chain's CDR3 is CASSGGTSVTGELFF. For the CDR3, the DNA is TGTGCCAGCAGTGGGGGGACTAGCGTGACCGGGGAGCTGTTTTTT. The chain has TRBV2 and TRBJ2-2; 10 nucleotides agree with TRBD2. CDR1 is SNHLY and CDR2 is FYNNEI in the germline V gene. After removal of 4 bases from V and 5 bases from J, the junction contained 4 bases not matched to a gene. This CDR3 comprises 15 residues.

The chain has TRBV2 and TRBJ1-2; 9 bases agree with TRBD1. Germline trimming cut 7 bases from V and 7 bases from J; bases unmatched to any gene: 7. Per the germline V gene, CDR1 is SNHLY and CDR2 is FYNNEI. CDR3 length equals 13 residues. The CDR3 is CASNPDRGGGYTF. The CDR3 region has the DNA TGTGCCAGCAATCCGGACAGGGGAGGTGGCTACACCTTC.

This rearrangement joins TRBV5-6 to TRBJ2-7, with D hard to call. This CDR3 region has 12 residues. V was clipped by 4 bases and J by 0 bases, with 5 bases between them. Germline values: CDR1 SGHDT, CDR2 YYEEEE. The DNA of the CDR3 is TGTGCCAGCAGCCCGAGCTCCTACGAGCAGTACTTC. This encodes CASSPSSYEQYF.

The V and J genes are TRBV6-5 and TRBJ2-2; perhaps TRBD1 as D (5 bases). Trimming shortened V by 5 bases and J by 4 bases, and 14 bases separated the two germline ends. CDR3 length: 15 residues. Germline lookup yields CDR1 MNHEY and CDR2 SVGAGI. CDR3 in DNA: TGTGCCAGCAGTCACCAGGGCAGAAGCACCGGGGAGCTGTTTTTT. The encoded protein is CASSHQGRSTGELFF.

The rearrangement joins TRBV4-2 to TRBJ2-7, with 14 bases aligning to TRBD2. Germline assignment: CDR1 LGHNA and CDR2 YNFKEQ. This CDR3 region has 15 residues. V trimming: 6 bases; J trimming: 6 bases; junction bases outside the gene matches: 7. The CDR3 sequence is CASRRAGTSGSEQYF. The DNA of the CDR3 is TGTGCCAGCAGACGAGCCGGGACTAGCGGGAGCGAGCAGTACTTC.

The chain is built from TRBV18 and TRBJ2-5; TRBD1 agrees at 9 bases. Trimming removed 6 bases from V and 7 bases from J; junction bases left unmatched: 12. The germline CDR1 and CDR2 sequences are KGHSH and LQKENI. This CDR3 comprises 15 residues. Here the CDR3 reads CASSPGTGLSVTQYF. CDR3 bases: TGTGCCAGCTCGCCCGGGACAGGGCTTTCTGTGACCCAGTACTTC.

CDR3 DNA sequence: TGTGCCAGCGAGGGCGGGAGAATTACGGATACGCAGTATTTT. This codes for CASEGGRITDTQYF. V and J are TRBV6-1 and TRBJ2-3, with 7 bases fitting TRBD2. CDR1 is MNHNS, CDR2 SASEGT, per germline. V dropped 8 bases and J dropped 6; count of bases not matched to a gene: 11. The CDR3 covers 14 residues.

The rearrangement links TRBV28 to TRBJ2-7, with 7 positions matching TRBD2. V shed 7 bases and J 2 bases; nucleotides not matched to a gene: 5. This CDR3 has 13 amino acids. Germline CDR1 MDHEN, CDR2 SYDVKM. The CDR3 nucleotides are TGTGCCAGCATACGGGAGGCCCCCTACGAGCAGTACTTC. Protein sequence: CASIREAPYEQYF.

This clone was picked up one time. This sequence joins TRBV19 and TRBJ2-7, with a weak D call TRBD2 (7 bases). V lost 4 bases and J lost 2, with 18 bases in between. The CDR3 extends over 16 amino acids. Germline V gives CDR1 LNHDA, CDR2 SQIVND (reference sequence). CDR3 coding DNA: TGTGCCAGTAGTACCTCACGCCGGGGGGCTACCTACGAGCAGTACTTC. Its protein is CASSTSRRGATYEQYF.

The chain carries TRBV9 and TRBJ2-1; 7 bases map to TRBD2. Looked up from germline, CDR1 is SGDLS and CDR2 is YYNGEE. CDR3 size: 13 residues. Trimming removed 0 bases from V and 10 bases from J; junction bases left unmatched: 4. The CDR3: CASSVGGEGEQFF. In nucleotides, the CDR3 is TGTGCCAGCAGCGTAGGCGGGGAGGGCGAGCAGTTCTTC.

The chain couples TRBV7-9 to TRBJ2-1; the match to TRBD2 covers 7 bases. V shed 5 bases and J 6 bases; nucleotides not matched to a gene: 4. The length of the CDR3 is 13 residues. Germline loops: CDR1 SEHNR, CDR2 FQNEAQ (reference sequence). In DNA, the CDR3 is TGTGCCAGCAGCCCGGGACTATTCAATGAGCAGTTCTTC. Its protein is CASSPGLFNEQFF.

V and J are TRBV5-1 and TRBJ1-1; D possibly corresponds to TRBD1 (6 bases). This CDR3 comprises 16 residues. V dropped 2 bases and J dropped 3 bases, with 17 bases sitting between them. Germline CDR1 is SGHRS and CDR2 is YFSETQ. The CDR3 region has the DNA TGCGCCAGCAGCTTCACTAAGACAGGAGTGGACACTGAAGCTTTCTTT. It is translated as CASSFTKTGVDTEAFF. The full variable domain, with the rest looked up from reference TRBV5-1 and TRBJ1-1, is KAGVTQTPRYLIKTRGQQVTLSCSPISGHRSVSWYQQTPGQGLQFLFEYFSETQRNKGNFPGRFSGRQFSNSRSEMNVSTLELGDSALYLCASSFTKTGVDTEAFFGQGTRLTVV.

The CDR3 bases are TGCGCCAGCGCATGGGGAGGGCAAGAGACCCAGTACTTC. It specifies CASAWGGQETQYF. V gene TRBV5-1 combines with J gene TRBJ2-5, with 7 bases identical to TRBD2. The CDR3 has 13 residues. Trimming at V came to 7 bases and at J to 2 bases, leaving 5 bases not matched to a gene. Germline V gene data show CDR1 as SGHRS and CDR2 as YFSETQ. The full variable domain, in which reference TRBV5-1 and TRBJ2-5 provide the parts outside the CDR3, is KAGVTQTPRYLIKTRGQQVTLSCSPISGHRSVSWYQQTPGQGLQFLFEYFSETQRNKGNFPGRFSGRQFSNSRSEMNVSTLELGDSALYLCASAWGGQETQYFGPGTRLLVL.

The V gene is TRBV5-1, the J gene TRBJ2-7, with D hard to call. Germline V gene data show CDR1 as SGHRS and CDR2 as YFSETQ. The CDR3 consists of 17 residues. Trimming took 1 base from V and 3 from J, leaving 20 bases between them. In DNA, the CDR3 is TGCGCCAGCAGCTTGACCCTAACAGCAGGCCTGAACTACGAGCAGTACTTC. It translates to CASSLTLTAGLNYEQYF.

V is TRBV5-4 and J is TRBJ2-4; TRBD1 agrees at 7 bases. The V segment lost 7 bases and the J segment 4 bases; nucleotides outside the gene matches: 14. The CDR3 contains 16 residues. CDR1 is SGHNT and CDR2 is YYREEE in the germline V gene (reference sequence). CDR3 sequence reads: CASPTRATGKKNIQYF. The DNA of the CDR3 is TGTGCCAGCCCTACCCGAGCGACAGGGAAAAAAAACATTCAGTACTTC.

V is TRBV4-2 and J is TRBJ2-1; 13 bases are a match to TRBD2. CDR3 length: 18 residues. J was trimmed by 1 base and V by 0 bases; bases with no gene match: 3. From germline, CDR1 is LGHNA and CDR2 YNFKEQ. The CDR3 region has the DNA TGTGCCAGCAGCCAAGAACGGACTAGCGGGAGTTCCTACAATGAGCAGTTCTTC. This codes for CASSQERTSGSSYNEQFF.

The chain recombines TRBV18 with TRBJ1-3; no definite D call. This CDR3 contains 15 residues. The V gene's germline CDR1 is KGHSH and CDR2 LQKENI. The germline V and J ends were trimmed by 1 base and 0 bases, with 7 bases remaining between them. For the CDR3, the DNA is TGTGCCAGCTCACCACTAGTAAGCTCTGGAAACACCATATATTTT. It specifies CASSPLVSSGNTIYF.

The chain carries TRBV5-1 and TRBJ2-7; a possible D gene is TRBD2 (6 bases). Looked up from germline, CDR1 is SGHRS and CDR2 is YFSETQ. V lost 4 bases, J lost 6 bases, and 23 bases lay in between. CDR3 length: 16 residues. CDR3 residues: CASSPGGAGPLGEQYF. DNA for the CDR3: TGCGCCAGCAGCCCAGGCGGGGCGGGACCGCTGGGCGAGCAGTACTTC.

The chain recombines TRBV7-3 with TRBJ2-7; 12 bases are a match to TRBD2. The CDR3 spans 20 residues. Trimming at V came to 2 bases and at J to 0 bases, leaving 14 bases not matched to a gene. Germline CDR1 reads SGHTA; CDR2 reads FQGTGA. CDR3 bases: TGTGCCAGCAGCTTACAGGCCATTCGACTAGCGGGAGCGGGCTCCTACGAGCAGTACTTC. As protein: CASSLQAIRLAGAGSYEQYF.

The chain employs TRBV28 and TRBJ2-7; weak D call: TRBD2 (6 bases). CDR3 length equals 15 residues. Germline V gene lookup returns CDR1 MDHEN and CDR2 SYDVKM. V was trimmed by 3 bases and J by 3 bases, leaving 15 bases between them. CDR3 coding DNA: TGTGCCAGCAGTTTCGGGCCGGAGGGAGACTACGAGCAGTACTTC. Amino acids: CASSFGPEGDYEQYF.